This TCR beta chain is drawn from a study of memory CD4+ T cells and cytomegalovirus serostatus. Looked up from germline, CDR1 is MNHNS and CDR2 is SASEGT. The germline V and J ends were trimmed by 0 bases and 4 bases, with 13 bases remaining between them. This CDR3 is built from 16 residues. The sort gate was single viable CD3+CD4+CD8-CD45RO+ cells for memory CD4+ T cells. In the original processing: After removing out-of-frame reads, 2 million to 2.5 million distinct TCRbeta sequences remained. TCRdb's copy holds only in-frame clones and misses some; the assay was immunoSEQ multiplex PCR. That table gives V, J and clone size, and the DNA gave D and trimming. The data hold tens of thousands of clones, with just under 80% observed a single time.

Sequencing input: memory CD4+ T cells from blood. This clonotype was obtained from an adult in good health and CMV-seronegative. This rearrangement joins TRBV6-1 to TRBJ1-5; D is unclear. CDR3 protein: CASSEAYWVNNQPQHF. Here the CDR3 DNA reads TGTGCCAGCAGTGAAGCCTATTGGGTCAATAATCAGCCCCAGCATTTT.